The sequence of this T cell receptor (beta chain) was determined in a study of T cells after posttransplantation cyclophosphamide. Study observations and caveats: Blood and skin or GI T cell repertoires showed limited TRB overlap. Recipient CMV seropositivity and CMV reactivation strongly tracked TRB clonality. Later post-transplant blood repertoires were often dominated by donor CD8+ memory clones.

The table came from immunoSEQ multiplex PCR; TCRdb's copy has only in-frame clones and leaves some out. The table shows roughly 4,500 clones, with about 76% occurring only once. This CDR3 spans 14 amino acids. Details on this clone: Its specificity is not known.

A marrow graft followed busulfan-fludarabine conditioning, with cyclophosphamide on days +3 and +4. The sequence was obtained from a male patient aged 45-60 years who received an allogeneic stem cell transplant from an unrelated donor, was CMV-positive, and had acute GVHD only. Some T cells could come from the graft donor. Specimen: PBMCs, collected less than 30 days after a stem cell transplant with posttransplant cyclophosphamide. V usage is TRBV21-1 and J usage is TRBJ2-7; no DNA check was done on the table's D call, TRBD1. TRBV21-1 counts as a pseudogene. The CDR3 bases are TGTGCCAGCAGCAAACCCCAGTATTCCTACGAGCAGTACTTC. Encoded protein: CASSKPQYSYEQYF.